This TCR beta chain appears in the sequencing data of a study of cytomegalovirus exposure and HLA in healthy donors. The V and J ends lost 3 bases and 0 bases, in that order; junction bases with no gene match: 5. The CDR3 is 15 residues long. The germline V gene has CDR1 SGHTA and CDR2 FQGNSA. Use of 60 Vbeta and 13 Jbeta primers characterized the PCR. Sequencing was performed with immunoSEQ multiplex PCR; in TCRdb, only in-frame clones are kept and a portion is missing. Among around 68,000 clones listed, 85% to 90% were seen once. The origin of this receptor is a female donor in good health and CMV-seronegative. Specimen: PBMCs. The V and J genes are TRBV7-2 and TRBJ2-7; 7 nucleotides align to TRBD2. The CDR3 DNA is TGTGCCAGCAGCTTGGTCGGGGGGTCCTCCTACGAGCAGTACTTC. Translated: CASSLVGGSSYEQYF. Based on the CDR3 plus reference TRBV7-2 and TRBJ2-7, the full variable domain is GAGVSQSPSNKVTEKGKDVELRCDPISGHTALYWYRQSLGQGLEFLIYFQGNSAPDKSGLPSDRFSAERTGGSVSTLTIQRTQQEDSAVYLCASSLVGGSSYEQYFGPGTRLTVT.